This T cell receptor beta chain stems from a study of neurological immune-mediated disorders. Time point specified: longitudinal time-point 3. The sample holds many counts of this clonotype. TCRdb re-called the 5' RACE reads through MiXCR, storing one row per CDR3 protein. The repertoire holds about 81,000 distinct CDR3 sequences, with approximately 4.3% as singletons. Sequencing was done on a sample of PBMCs. The sequence came from a woman aged 55 to 70 with multiple sclerosis.

CDR3 amino acids: CASSGLAGRTDTQYF. The CDR3 DNA follows: TGTGCCAGCAGTGGGCTAGCGGGGCGCACAGATACGCAGTATTTT. J is TRBJ2-3 and V is TRBV6-6, with TRBD2 matching 9 bases. The trim removed 5 bases at V and 1 base at J, leaving 4 bases unmatched. The CDR3 covers 15 residues. Germline lookup yields CDR1 MNHNY and CDR2 SVGAGI (reference sequence).